Sequencing of this TCR beta chain was carried out in a study of cytomegalovirus exposure and HLA in healthy donors. Whole-study context: The study placed about four fifths of its 398 genotyped donors in the Caucasian-associated ancestry cluster.

With V trimmed by 4 bases and J by 1 base, 12 bases remained unmatched. CDR1 SGHTA and CDR2 FQGTGA come from the germline V gene. The CDR3 has 18 residues. Notes on the study in general: Some public TCRs appeared in many individuals, while most sequences were rare. For most TCR beta V segments, an earlier analysis put the productive rate at about 87% or about 30% of the time.

In regard to this clone: What it binds is unknown.

The PCR contained 60 Vbeta and 13 Jbeta primers. This table comes from immunoSEQ multiplex PCR, and its TCRdb copy is limited to in-frame clones, with some not included. The sample lists over 75,000 clones, 60% to 65% occurring once. The chain carries TRBV7-3 and TRBJ2-2; 7 bases line up with TRBD2. Sequencing was carried out using PBMCs. The receptor's source is a human donor in good health. Written as DNA, the CDR3 is TGTGCCAGCAGCTCCTCCGGGACTACAATCATGAACACCGGGGAGCTGTTTTTT. This gives the protein CASSSSGTTIMNTGELFF.